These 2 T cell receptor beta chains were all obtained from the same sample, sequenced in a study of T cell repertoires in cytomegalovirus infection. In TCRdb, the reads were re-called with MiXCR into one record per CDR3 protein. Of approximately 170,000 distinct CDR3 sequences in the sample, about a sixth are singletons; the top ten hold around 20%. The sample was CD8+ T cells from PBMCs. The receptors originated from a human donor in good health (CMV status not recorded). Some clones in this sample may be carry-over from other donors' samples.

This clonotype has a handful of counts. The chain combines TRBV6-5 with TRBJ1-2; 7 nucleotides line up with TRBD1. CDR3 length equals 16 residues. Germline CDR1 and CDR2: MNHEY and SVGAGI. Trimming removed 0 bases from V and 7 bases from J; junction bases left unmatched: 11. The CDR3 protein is CASSYSPVDRVGGYTF. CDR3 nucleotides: TGTGCCAGCAGTTACTCCCCAGTCGACAGGGTGGGTGGCTACACCTTC.

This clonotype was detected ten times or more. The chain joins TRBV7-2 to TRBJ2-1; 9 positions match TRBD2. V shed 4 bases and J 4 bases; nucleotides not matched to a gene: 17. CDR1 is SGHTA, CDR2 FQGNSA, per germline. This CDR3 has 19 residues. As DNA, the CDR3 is TGTGCCAGCAGCTCGCTTTCGATAGCGGGAGAGCCGACTTACAATGAGCAGTTCTTC. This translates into CASSSLSIAGEPTYNEQFF.